The present T cell receptor (beta chain) was sequenced within a study of CD8 T cells in ankylosing spondylitis. Whole-study findings and limits: Clones that were linked to disease were CD8+ and were relatively rare in peripheral blood. Researchers reportedly found disease-linked clones significantly enriched in matched ankylosing spondylitis synovial fluid.

Germline V gene lookup returns CDR1 DFQATT and CDR2 SNEGSKA (reference sequence). The CDR3 is made up of 14 amino acids. J gave up 0 bases and V 4 bases, and 5 bases lay outside the gene matches. This clonotype has a count of ten or more. Its antigen is not known. 5'-RACE, quantitative and with molecular barcodes, yielded the TCR beta libraries. In TCRdb, the 5' RACE reads were re-called with MiXCR into one record per CDR3 protein. This table holds about 130,000 distinct CDR3 sequences, 7% found once. This chain connects TRBV20-1 to TRBJ2-7, with 8 nucleotides matching TRBD1. Sample: blood, either unsorted or a sorted T cell fraction (not recorded which). The sequence was obtained from a male donor with ankylosing spondylitis or in good health (not recorded which). The CDR3 here is CSAIRDRRSYEQYF. The DNA for the CDR3 is TGCAGTGCTATCCGGGACAGGCGCTCCTACGAGCAGTACTTC.